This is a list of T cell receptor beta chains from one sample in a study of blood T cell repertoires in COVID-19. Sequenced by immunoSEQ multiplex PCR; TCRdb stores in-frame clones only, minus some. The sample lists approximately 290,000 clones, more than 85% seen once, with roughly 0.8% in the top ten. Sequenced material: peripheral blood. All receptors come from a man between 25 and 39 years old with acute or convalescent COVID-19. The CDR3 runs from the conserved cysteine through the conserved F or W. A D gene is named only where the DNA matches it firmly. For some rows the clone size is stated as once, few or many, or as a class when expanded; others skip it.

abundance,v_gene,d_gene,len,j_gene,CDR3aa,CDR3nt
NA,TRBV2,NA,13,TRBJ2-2,CASINDWAGELFF,TGTGCCAGCATTAACGACTGGGCCGGGGAGCTGTTTTTT
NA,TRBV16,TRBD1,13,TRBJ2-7,CASRRTGSYEQYF,TGTGCCAGCCGCCGGACAGGTTCGTACGAGCAGTACTTC
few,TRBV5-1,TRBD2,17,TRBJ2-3,CASSGLAETNLEDTQYF,TGCGCCAGCAGCGGACTAGCGGAGACGAATTTGGAAGATACGCAGTATTTT
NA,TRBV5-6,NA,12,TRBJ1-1,CASSNLNTEAFF,TGTGCCAGCAGCAACTTAAACACTGAAGCTTTCTTT
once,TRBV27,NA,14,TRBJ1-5,CASSLTPEAQPQHF,TGTGCCAGCAGTTTAACCCCAGAGGCTCAGCCCCAGCATTTT
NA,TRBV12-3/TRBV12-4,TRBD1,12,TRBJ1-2,CASRGQGRGYTF,TGTGCCAGCAGAGGACAGGGTCGAGGCTACACCTTC
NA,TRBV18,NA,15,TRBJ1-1,CASSPAGGGNTEAFF,TGTGCCAGCTCACCCGCAGGAGGAGGGAACACTGAAGCTTTCTTT
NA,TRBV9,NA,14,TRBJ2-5,CASSGGPAIETQYF,TGTGCCAGCAGCGGGGGCCCCGCCATCGAGACCCAGTACTTC
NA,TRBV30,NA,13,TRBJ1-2,CAWSGGHDYGYTF,TGTGCCTGGAGTGGGGGGCACGACTATGGCTACACCTTC
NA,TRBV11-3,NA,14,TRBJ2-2,CASSPTRNSRELFF,TGTGCCAGCAGCCCTACTCGGAACAGTCGGGAGCTGTTTTTT
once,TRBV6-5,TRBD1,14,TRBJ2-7,CASSSTGGIYEQYF,TGTGCCAGCAGTTCAACAGGGGGTATTTACGAGCAGTACTTC
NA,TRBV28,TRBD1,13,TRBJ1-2,CASSSGQGGGYTF,TGTGCCAGCAGCTCGGGACAGGGTGGCGGCTACACCTTC
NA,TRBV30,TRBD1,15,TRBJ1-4,CAWSVGQGRGEKLFF,TGTGCCTGGAGTGTAGGACAGGGGAGAGGGGAAAAACTGTTTTTT
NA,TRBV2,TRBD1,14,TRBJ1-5,CASSGQGADQPQHF,TGTGCCAGCAGTGGACAGGGGGCCGATCAGCCCCAGCATTTT
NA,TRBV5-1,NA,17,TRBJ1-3,CASSFSGSSSSGNTIYF,TGCGCCAGCAGCTTTAGCGGGTCCTCTAGCTCTGGAAACACCATATATTTT
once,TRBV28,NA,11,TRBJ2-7,CAIGQKPTQYF,TGTGCCATAGGACAAAAACCCACGCAGTACTTC
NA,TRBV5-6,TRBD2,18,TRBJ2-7,CASSLPGQTSSGRAKQYF,TGTGCCAGCAGCTTACCCGGACAGACATCTAGCGGGAGGGCAAAGCAGTACTTC
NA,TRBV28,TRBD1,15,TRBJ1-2,CASSETLDRDYGYTF,TGTGCCAGCAGCGAGACCCTTGACAGGGACTATGGCTACACCTTC
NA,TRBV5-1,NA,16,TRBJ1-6,CASSLSDGGGNSPLHF,TGCGCCAGCAGCTTGTCTGACGGGGGGGGTAATTCACCCCTCCACTTT
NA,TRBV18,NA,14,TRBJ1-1,CASSGYGSNTEAFF,TGTGCCAGCTCTGGATACGGGTCGAACACTGAAGCTTTCTTT
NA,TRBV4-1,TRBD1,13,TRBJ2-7,CASSLTTGQEQYF,TGCGCCAGCAGCCTTACGACAGGGCAAGAGCAGTACTTC
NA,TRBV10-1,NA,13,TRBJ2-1,CASSESVGGEQFF,TGCGCCAGCAGTGAGTCCGTCGGGGGTGAGCAGTTCTTC
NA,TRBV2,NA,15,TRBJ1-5,CASSVVGYSNQPQHF,TGTGCCAGCAGTGTAGTCGGTTATAGCAATCAGCCCCAGCATTTT
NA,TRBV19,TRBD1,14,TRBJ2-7,CASSRTGGLDEQYF,TGTGCCAGTAGCCGGACAGGGGGCTTGGACGAGCAGTACTTC
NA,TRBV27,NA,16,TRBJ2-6,CASSPLYNSGANVLTF,TGTGCCAGCAGTCCCTTATATAACTCTGGGGCCAACGTCCTGACTTTC
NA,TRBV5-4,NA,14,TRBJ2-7,CASSLQGGAYEQYF,TGTGCCAGCAGCTTACAAGGGGGTGCTTACGAGCAGTACTTC
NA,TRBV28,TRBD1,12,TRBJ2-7,CASRTGGYEQYF,TGTGCCAGCAGGACAGGGGGCTACGAGCAGTACTTC
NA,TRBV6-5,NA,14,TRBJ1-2,CASSYSTGVTGYTF,TGTGCCAGCAGTTACTCGACCGGGGTGACCGGCTACACCTTC
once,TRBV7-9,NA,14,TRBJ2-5,CASSLAGLQETQYF,TGTGCCAGCAGCTTAGCCGGGTTACAAGAGACCCAGTACTTC
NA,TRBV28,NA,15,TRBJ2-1,CASRSTGFQIDEQFF,TGTGCCAGCAGGTCTACAGGGTTCCAGATCGATGAGCAGTTCTTC
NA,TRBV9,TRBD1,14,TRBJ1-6,CASSSGQLASPLHF,TGTGCCAGCAGCTCGGGACAGCTAGCCTCACCCCTCCACTTT
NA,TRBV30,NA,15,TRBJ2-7,CAWSPLSTPPYEQYF,TGTGCCTGGAGTCCATTATCGACACCTCCCTACGAGCAGTACTTC
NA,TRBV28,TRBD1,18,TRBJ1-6,CASSLWSHRGRNNSPLHF,TGTGCCAGCAGTTTATGGTCCCACAGGGGTCGCAATAATTCACCCCTCCACTTT
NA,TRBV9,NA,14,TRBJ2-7,CASSPSWGTYEQYF,TGTGCCAGCAGCCCGAGCTGGGGGACTTACGAGCAGTACTTC
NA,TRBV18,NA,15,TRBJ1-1,CASSPPKTGNTEAFF,TGTGCCAGCTCACCGCCTAAGACGGGGAACACTGAAGCTTTCTTT
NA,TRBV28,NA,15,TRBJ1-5,CASSLSYGSNQPQHF,TGTGCCAGCAGTCTCTCCTACGGTAGCAATCAGCCCCAGCATTTT
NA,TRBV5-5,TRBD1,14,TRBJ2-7,CASSLGRGLREQYF,TGTGCCAGCAGCTTGGGTAGGGGGCTTCGGGAGCAGTACTTC
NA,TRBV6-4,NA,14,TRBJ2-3,CASSATLGGVTQYF,TGTGCCAGCAGTGCCACCCTCGGAGGGGTTACGCAGTATTTT
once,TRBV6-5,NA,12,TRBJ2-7,CASKLEPYEQYF,TGTGCCAGTAAACTAGAGCCCTACGAGCAGTACTTC
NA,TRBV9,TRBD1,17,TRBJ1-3,CASSVTSDRGPGNTIYF,TGTGCCAGCAGCGTAACGAGCGACAGGGGGCCTGGAAACACCATATATTTT
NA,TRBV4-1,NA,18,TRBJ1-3,CASSHRGQGPRDENTIYF,TGCGCCAGCAGCCATCGGGGTCAAGGACCTCGGGATGAGAACACCATATATTTT
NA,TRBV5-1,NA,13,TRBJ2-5,CASSLGGQETQYF,TGCGCCAGCAGCTTGGGAGGGCAAGAGACCCAGTACTTC
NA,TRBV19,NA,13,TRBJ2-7,CASSFGLTYEQYF,TGTGCCAGCTCATTCGGACTTACCTACGAGCAGTACTTC
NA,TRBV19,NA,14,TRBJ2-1,CASSPPGSHNEQFF,TGTGCCAGTAGCCCGCCGGGTAGCCACAATGAGCAGTTCTTC
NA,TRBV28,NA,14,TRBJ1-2,CASTSRGGGRGYTF,TGTGCCAGCACCTCTCGGGGGGGCGGTCGGGGCTACACCTTC